This T cell receptor beta chain was obtained from a study of shared clonotypes between healthy human individuals. Findings of the study overall: Non-shared clonotypes had lower generation probabilities than those shared by all four donors. Measured sharing among donors was expected to vary with sequencing depth.

Naive CD8 populations comprised CD45RO-negative cells positively selected for CCR7, excluding terminally differentiated effector memory CD45RA+ cells. Method: immunoSEQ multiplex PCR; TCRdb's copy keeps in-frame clones and lacks some. The sample carries millions of clones, 85% to 95% recorded once. A word on this clone: Its matching antigen is unknown.

This clonotype was obtained from a man aged 18 to 29 in good health. Some clones in this sample may be carry-over from other donors' samples. Sequenced material: naive CD8+ T cells from PBMCs.

The CDR3 loop is CSVKGAGGPGNEQFF. The CDR3 DNA sequence: TGCAGCGTCAAAGGGGCGGGAGGGCCGGGGAATGAGCAGTTCTTC. The chain uses TRBV29-1 and TRBJ2-1, with 9 positions matching TRBD2. The V and J ends lost 6 bases and 7 bases, in that order; junction bases with no gene match: 13. CDR3 length equals 15 residues. CDR1 is SQVTM and CDR2 is ANQGSEA in the germline V gene.